This record covers a single T cell receptor (beta chain). Its antigen is undetermined. This CDR3 region has 12 residues. This sample was included in a study of cytomegalovirus exposure and HLA in healthy donors. Study details: Earlier findings included 90 million to 120 million unique TCR beta sequences obtained from 170 million or so T cells.

Findings and limits, study-wide: According to a later analysis, most TCR beta chains associated with CMV appeared HLA-restricted. In a later analysis, V- and J-gene trimming of beta chains associated with a DCLRE1C missense variant, replicated independently.

This PCR relied on a set of 60 Vbeta primers and 13 Jbeta primers. Clones were read by immunoSEQ multiplex PCR, and TCRdb kept only the in-frame ones, dropping some. The sample includes about 160,000 clones, roughly 88% of them seen just once. The sequence was collected from a boy aged 2 to 10 in good health and CMV-seronegative. The V gene is TRBV21-1, the J gene TRBJ2-7; the table calls TRBD2, which could not be checked here. TRBV21-1 is shown as a pseudogene. Sequenced sample: PBMCs. CDR3 coding DNA: TGTGCCAGCAGCAACTGTCCGCGGGAGCAGTACGTC. Amino acids: CASSNCPREQYV.